This T cell receptor beta chain was recorded in a study of cytomegalovirus exposure and HLA in healthy donors. Overall study: In terms of ancestry, the Caucasian-associated cluster contained roughly 80% of the approximately 430 genotyped donors. Study-wide points: TCR association rates varied by HLA locus in a later analysis, with DRB1 highest and HLA-C lowest. Altogether, around 160 TCR beta chains were recorded as cytomegalovirus-associated. Association of a missense DCLRE1C variant with TCR beta V- and J-gene trimming was reported in a later analysis.

The PCR used 60 Vbeta and 13 Jbeta primers. Some clones are missing from TCRdb's copy, which holds only in-frame ones; the method was immunoSEQ multiplex PCR. The sample has over 150,000 clones, 84% seen once. Germline lookup yields CDR1 LNHDA and CDR2 SQIVND (reference sequence). This CDR3 is built from 13 residues. Deletions cut 3 bases from V and 6 bases from J, with 11 bases between. Comments on this clone: Its antigen remains unknown.

This sequence originates from a girl aged 10 to 17 in good health and CMV-seropositive. This chain uses TRBV19 with TRBJ1-2; D possibly corresponds to TRBD1 (6 bases). The sequenced sample consisted of PBMCs. In DNA, the CDR3 is TGTGCCAGTAGTATGGACAGCGCCCATGGCTACACCTTC. It codes for CASSMDSAHGYTF.